The 26 T cell receptor beta chains in this list originate from one sample, sequenced in a study of cytomegalovirus exposure and HLA in healthy donors. Researchers ran the PCR with 60 Vbeta and 13 Jbeta primers. Some clones are missing from TCRdb's copy, which holds only in-frame ones; the method was immunoSEQ multiplex PCR. The sample records approximately 70,000 clones, around three quarters being singletons. Sequenced sample: PBMCs. These receptors came from a man aged 45-65 years in good health and CMV-seronegative.

This chain links TRBV19 with TRBJ1-5, with D possibly being TRBD1 (5 bases). The V and J ends lost 5 bases and 2 bases respectively, with 16 bases between them. This CDR3 is 16 amino acids long. The V gene's germline CDR1 is LNHDA and CDR2 SQIVND (reference sequence). In DNA, the CDR3 is TGTGCCAGTAGTCAACGGGGGATAGGAGGCAATCAGCCCCAGCATTTT. Its translation is CASSQRGIGGNQPQHF.

The chain employs TRBV7-9 and TRBJ1-3; D is unresolved. The germline V and J ends were trimmed by 3 bases and 4 bases, with 16 bases remaining between them. Per the germline V gene, CDR1 is SEHNR and CDR2 is FQNEAQ (reference sequence). The CDR3 loop spans 16 amino acids. The CDR3 here is CASSLKGRNGGNTIYF. CDR3 in DNA: TGTGCCAGCAGCTTGAAAGGGAGAAATGGCGGAAACACCATATATTTT.

The genes are TRBV6-6 and TRBJ2-2, with 8 nucleotides matching TRBD2. The CDR3 consists of 15 residues. V lost 8 bases to trimming and J lost 7 bases; unmatched junction nucleotides: 12. The germline CDR1 and CDR2 sequences are MNHNY and SVGAGI (reference sequence). The CDR3 sequence is CASGKLTSGVGELFF. The DNA for the CDR3 is TGTGCCAGCGGAAAACTAACTAGCGGAGTCGGGGAGCTGTTTTTT.

This clone showed up just a few times. The V call is TRBV10-1, the J call TRBJ1-1, with D possibly being TRBD1 (5 bases). This CDR3 comprises 12 residues. Trimming stripped 4 bases from V and 6 bases from J, with 9 bases between. The germline gives CDR1 WNHNN, CDR2 SYGVQD (reference sequence). CDR3 DNA sequence: TGCGCCAGCAGTGGGGGCAAGGCTGAAGCTTTCTTT. It encodes CASSGGKAEAFF.

This chain connects TRBV27 to TRBJ2-7, with TRBD2 matching 11 bases. Trimming cost V 8 bases and J 7 bases; bases outside gene matches: 10. Germline V gives CDR1 MNHEY, CDR2 SMNVEV (reference sequence). This CDR3 has 14 amino acids. Written as DNA, the CDR3 is TGTGCCAGCCGAATACTAGCGGGAGCAGGAGAGCAGTACTTC. This sequence encodes CASRILAGAGEQYF.

This clone was observed once. The J gene is TRBJ2-1, the V gene TRBV27; D gene unclear. This CDR3 is built from 13 residues. CDR1 MNHEY and CDR2 SMNVEV come from the germline V gene (reference sequence). V dropped 11 bases and J dropped 4 bases, with 15 bases sitting between them. For the CDR3, the DNA is TGTGCCTCCCAGTCCGAACCGTACAATGAGCAGTTCTTC. This translates into CASQSEPYNEQFF.

The J gene is TRBJ1-5, the V gene TRBV7-8, with 9 bases fitting TRBD1. This CDR3 spans 15 amino acids. The V segment lost 5 bases and the J segment 5 bases; nucleotides outside the gene matches: 7. The V gene's germline CDR1 is SGHVS and CDR2 FQNEAQ. CDR3 region: CASSASWTGDQPQHF. CDR3 sequence (DNA): TGTGCCAGCAGCGCGAGCTGGACAGGGGATCAGCCCCAGCATTTT.

Here the CDR3 reads CAISAGGRNSNQPQHF. The DNA for the CDR3 is TGTGCCATCAGTGCGGGGGGAAGAAATAGCAATCAGCCCCAGCATTTT. V is TRBV10-3 and J is TRBJ1-5; weak D call: TRBD1 (5 bases). V was clipped by 4 bases and J by 0 bases, with 13 bases between them. This CDR3 spans 16 amino acids. CDR1 and CDR2 from the germline V gene are ENHRY and SYGVKD.

The chain couples TRBV28 to TRBJ1-1, with D perhaps TRBD1 (5 bases). Germline loops: CDR1 MDHEN, CDR2 SYDVKM. The ends were cut back, 5 bases at V and 4 bases at J, with 17 bases in the middle. The CDR3 consists of 15 residues. The CDR3 reads CASSTLGGTGTEAFF. Written as DNA, the CDR3 is TGTGCCAGCAGTACCCTTGGGGGGACGGGCACTGAAGCTTTCTTT.

The chain combines TRBV27 with TRBJ1-5; the match to TRBD1 covers 10 bases. From germline, CDR1 is MNHEY and CDR2 SMNVEV (reference sequence). The CDR3 loop spans 12 amino acids. The CDR3 bases are TGTGCGGCGGGACAGGGGTATCAGCCCCAGCATTTT. Translating gives CAAGQGYQPQHF.

The chain combines TRBV6-5 with TRBJ2-1; 8 bases match TRBD1. V trimming: 2 bases; J trimming: 4 bases; junction bases outside the gene matches: 4. Germline CDR1 and CDR2: MNHEY and SVGAGI. The CDR3 sequence is 15 residues long. CDR3 residues: CASSYRGQVYNEQFF. The DNA for the CDR3 is TGTGCCAGCAGTTACCGGGGACAGGTGTACAATGAGCAGTTCTTC.

The chain links TRBV6-6 to TRBJ1-5, with a possible D match to TRBD1 (6 bases). Deletions cut 1 base from V and 3 bases from J, with 7 bases between. Germline CDR1 is MNHNY and CDR2 is SVGAGI (reference sequence). The CDR3 runs 14 residues. The CDR3 protein is CASSYWDNNQPQHF. The CDR3 region has the DNA TGTGCCAGCAGTTACTGGGACAACAATCAGCCCCAGCATTTT.

The chain recombines TRBV28 with TRBJ2-5; the match to TRBD2 covers 8 bases. J gave up 5 bases and V 6 bases, and 11 bases lay outside the gene matches. This CDR3 is built from 15 residues. CDR1 MDHEN and CDR2 SYDVKM come from the germline V gene. CDR3 residues: CASRQTSGGLETQYF. CDR3 nucleotide sequence: TGTGCCAGCAGACAAACTAGCGGCGGGTTGGAGACCCAGTACTTC.

This chain connects TRBV30 to TRBJ1-2, with 11 bases aligning to TRBD1. CDR3 size: 14 residues. The V and J ends lost 2 bases and 5 bases, in that order; junction bases with no gene match: 4. CDR1 is GTSNPN and CDR2 is SVGIG in the germline V gene (reference sequence). The CDR3 region is CAWSTGQGEYGYTF. For the CDR3, the DNA is TGTGCCTGGAGTACGGGACAGGGGGAATATGGCTACACCTTC.

V gene TRBV6-5 combines with J gene TRBJ2-7; tentative D call: TRBD1 (5 bases). The CDR3 runs to 12 residues. Trimming removed 2 bases from V and 3 bases from J, with 5 bases in between. Germline V gives CDR1 MNHEY, CDR2 SVGAGI. CDR3 amino acids: CASSYDSYEQYF. The CDR3 nucleotides read TGTGCCAGCAGTTACGACAGCTACGAGCAGTACTTC.

This clone was observed a handful of times. The chain combines TRBV11-2 with TRBJ2-7; D gene unclear. Trimming took 2 bases from V and 4 from J, leaving 6 bases between them. The CDR3 runs 12 residues. CDR1 SGHAT and CDR2 FQNNGV come from the germline V gene. CDR3 in amino acids: CASSLQSYEQYF. DNA of the CDR3: TGTGCCAGCAGCTTACAGTCTTACGAGCAGTACTTC.

This chain connects TRBV5-4 to TRBJ2-2; D uncertain. The CDR3 has 16 residues. V was clipped by 4 bases and J by 4 bases, with 17 bases between them. Per the germline V gene, CDR1 is SGHNT and CDR2 is YYREEE (reference sequence). As DNA, the CDR3 is TGTGCCAGCAGCCTAACATCCGGGTTCCCCACCGGGGAGCTGTTTTTT. Translation gives CASSLTSGFPTGELFF. Variable domain in full (rest from reference TRBV5-4 and TRBJ2-2): ETGVTQSPTHLIKTRGQQVTLRCSSQSGHNTVSWYQQALGQGPQFIFQYYREEENGRGNFPPRFSGLQFPNYSSELNVNALELDDSALYLCASSLTSGFPTGELFFGEGSRLTVL.

In its sample, this clone was seen a few times. V is TRBV6-1 and J is TRBJ1-5; 7 nucleotides align to TRBD1. With 7 bases clipped from V and 0 bases from J, the junction kept 6 bases outside the gene matches. There are 15 residues in the CDR3. The germline V gene has CDR1 MNHNS and CDR2 SASEGT. CDR3 nucleotide sequence: TGTGCCAGCACCTTGGACAGGACTAGCAATCAGCCCCAGCATTTT. It encodes CASTLDRTSNQPQHF.

CDR3 amino acids: CSVEPGASYGYTF. CDR3 coding DNA: TGCAGCGTTGAGCCAGGGGCCTCCTATGGCTACACCTTC. The gene calls are TRBV29-1 and TRBJ1-2; D might be TRBD1 (6 bases). The CDR3 loop spans 13 amino acids. Deletions cut 3 bases from V and 4 bases from J, with 12 bases between. Germline CDR1 reads SQVTM; CDR2 reads ANQGSEA.

The CDR3 nucleotides are TGTGCCAGCAGCCTGGACAGGGACAATTCACCCCTCCACTTT. It encodes CASSLDRDNSPLHF. This chain connects TRBV27 to TRBJ1-6, with 8 positions matching TRBD1. The J segment lost 7 bases and the V segment lost 6 bases, leaving 5 bases of the junction unmatched. Germline V gives CDR1 MNHEY, CDR2 SMNVEV (reference sequence). There are 14 residues in the CDR3.

This clone has a handful of counts. The chain couples TRBV5-6 to TRBJ1-1, with unresolved D. V lost 0 bases to trimming and J lost 8 bases, with 5 bases between them. Looked up from germline, CDR1 is SGHDT and CDR2 is YYEEEE. The CDR3 loop spans 11 amino acids. The CDR3: CASSLAGEAFF. The CDR3 DNA reads TGTGCCAGCAGCTTGGCGGGGGAAGCTTTCTTT.

The table lists this clone with a count of one. The gene calls are TRBV18 and TRBJ2-1, with D unresolved. Trimming shortened V by 6 bases and J by 6 bases, and 9 bases separated the two germline ends. The V gene's germline CDR1 is KGHSH and CDR2 LQKENI. This CDR3 region has 12 residues. CDR3 DNA: TGTGCCAGCTCCCTGGCCATCAATGAGCAGTTCTTC. Translated, it gives CASSLAINEQFF.

The CDR3 loop reads CASSSPKGMNTEAFF. The CDR3 coding sequence is TGTGCCAGTAGTTCCCCCAAGGGGATGAACACTGAAGCTTTCTTT. The rearrangement links TRBV19 to TRBJ1-1, with D tentatively TRBD1 (5 bases). V lost 5 bases to trimming and J lost 0 bases, with 13 bases between them. The CDR3 contains 15 residues. Germline V lookup: CDR1 LNHDA, CDR2 SQIVND (reference sequence).

This clone was detected a few times. The V and J genes are TRBV5-4 and TRBJ2-2; 7 bases align to TRBD2. CDR3 size: 15 residues. Trimming at V came to 1 base and at J to 1 base, leaving 1 base not matched to a gene. Germline loops: CDR1 SGHNT, CDR2 YYREEE (reference sequence). The CDR3 here is CASSLPSGNTGELFF. In DNA, the CDR3 is TGTGCCAGCAGCTTGCCTAGCGGGAACACCGGGGAGCTGTTTTTT.

The chain is built from TRBV18 and TRBJ2-7; TRBD2 aligns across 9 bases. The trim removed 5 bases at V and 6 bases at J, leaving 8 bases unmatched. This CDR3 is built from 14 residues. Germline V gene data show CDR1 as KGHSH and CDR2 as LQKENI. The CDR3 coding sequence is TGTGCCAGCTCATCGACTAGCGGAACTACCGAGCAGTACTTC. Its protein product is CASSSTSGTTEQYF.

V and J are TRBV30 and TRBJ2-3, with 9 bases fitting TRBD1. The CDR3 is made up of 17 amino acids. With V trimmed by 1 base and J by 3 bases, 11 bases remained unmatched. Per the germline V gene, CDR1 is GTSNPN and CDR2 is SVGIG (reference sequence). CDR3 residues: CAWSAGNRGRLTDTQYF. As DNA, the CDR3 is TGTGCCTGGAGTGCCGGAAACAGGGGGCGGCTGACAGATACGCAGTATTTT.